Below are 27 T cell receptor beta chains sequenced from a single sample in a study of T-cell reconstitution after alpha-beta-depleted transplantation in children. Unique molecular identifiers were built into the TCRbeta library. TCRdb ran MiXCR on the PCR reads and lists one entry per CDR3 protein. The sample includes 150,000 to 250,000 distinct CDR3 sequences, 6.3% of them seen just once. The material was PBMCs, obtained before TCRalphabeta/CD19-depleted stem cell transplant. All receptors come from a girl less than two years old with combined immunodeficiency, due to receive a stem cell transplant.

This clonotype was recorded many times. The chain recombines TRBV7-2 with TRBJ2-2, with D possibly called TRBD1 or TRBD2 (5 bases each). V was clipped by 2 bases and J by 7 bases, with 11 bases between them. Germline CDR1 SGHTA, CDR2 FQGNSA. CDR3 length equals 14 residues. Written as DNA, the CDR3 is TGTGCCAGCAGCTTAATCCAGAGGGGCGGGGAGCTGTTTTTT. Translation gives CASSLIQRGGELFF. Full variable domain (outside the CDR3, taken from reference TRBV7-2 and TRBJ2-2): GAGVSQSPSNKVTEKGKDVELRCDPISGHTALYWYRQSLGQGLEFLIYFQGNSAPDKSGLPSDRFSAERTGGSVSTLTIQRTQQEDSAVYLCASSLIQRGGELFFGEGSRLTVL.

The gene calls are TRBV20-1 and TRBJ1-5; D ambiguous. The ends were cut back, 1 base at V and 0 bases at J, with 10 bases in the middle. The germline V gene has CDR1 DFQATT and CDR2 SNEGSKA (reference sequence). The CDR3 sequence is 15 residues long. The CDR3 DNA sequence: TGCAGTGCTAGAGGCCGCCAGTATAGCAATCAGCCCCAGCATTTT. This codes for CSARGRQYSNQPQHF.

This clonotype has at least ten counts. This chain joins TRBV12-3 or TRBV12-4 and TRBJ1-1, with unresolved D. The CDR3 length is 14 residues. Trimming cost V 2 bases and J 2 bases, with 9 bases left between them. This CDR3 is CASSLSRTNTEAFF. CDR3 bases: TGTGCCAGCAGTTTATCACGGACTAACACTGAAGCTTTCTTT.

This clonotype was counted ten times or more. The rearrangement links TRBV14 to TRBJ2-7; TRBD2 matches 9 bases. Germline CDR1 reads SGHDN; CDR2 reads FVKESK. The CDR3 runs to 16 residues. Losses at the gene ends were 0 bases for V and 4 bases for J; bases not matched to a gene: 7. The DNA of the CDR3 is TGTGCCAGCAGCCAAGATCTGGGACTAGCTGTATACGAGCAGTACTTC. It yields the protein CASSQDLGLAVYEQYF. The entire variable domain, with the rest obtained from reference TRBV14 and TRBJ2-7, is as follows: EAGVTQFPSHSVIEKGQTVTLRCDPISGHDNLYWYRRVMGKEIKFLLHFVKESKQDESGMPNNRFLAERTGGTYSTLKVQPAELEDSGVYFCASSQDLGLAVYEQYFGPGTRLTVT.

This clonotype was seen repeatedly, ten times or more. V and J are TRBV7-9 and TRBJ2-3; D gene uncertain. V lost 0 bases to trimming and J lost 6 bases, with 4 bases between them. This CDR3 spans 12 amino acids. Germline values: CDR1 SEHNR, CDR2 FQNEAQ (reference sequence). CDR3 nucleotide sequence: TGTGCCAGCAGCTTAGCCGAGGATACGCAGTATTTT. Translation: CASSLAEDTQYF.

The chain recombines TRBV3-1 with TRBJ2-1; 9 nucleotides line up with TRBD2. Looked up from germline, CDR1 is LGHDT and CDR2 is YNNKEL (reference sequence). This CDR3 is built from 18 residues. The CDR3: CTCCLRAAGGPFYNEQFF. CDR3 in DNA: TGTACCTGCTGTTTACGGGCAGCGGGAGGTCCCTTCTACAATGAGCAGTTCTTC.

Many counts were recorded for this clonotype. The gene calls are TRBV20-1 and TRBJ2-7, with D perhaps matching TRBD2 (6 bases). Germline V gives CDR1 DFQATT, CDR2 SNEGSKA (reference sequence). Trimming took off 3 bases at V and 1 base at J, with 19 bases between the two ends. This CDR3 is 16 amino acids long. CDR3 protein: CSASFRAGPNSYEQYF. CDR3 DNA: TGCAGTGCTAGTTTCCGGGCGGGACCCAATTCCTACGAGCAGTACTTC.

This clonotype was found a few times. As DNA, the CDR3 is TGCGCCAGCAGTGAACTTCCTCCCACAGATACGCAGTATTTT. Protein sequence: CASSELPPTDTQYF. This rearrangement joins TRBV5-1 to TRBJ2-3; no clear D. V was pared by 5 bases and J by 2 bases, with 12 bases between. The germline CDR1 and CDR2 sequences are SGHRS and YFSETQ. This CDR3 comprises 14 residues.

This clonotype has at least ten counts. DNA of the CDR3: TGTGCCAGCAGCACCGGGTCCAACCAAGAGACCCAGTACTTC. Translation: CASSTGSNQETQYF. The rearrangement joins TRBV7-2 to TRBJ2-5; no clear D gene. Germline values: CDR1 SGHTA, CDR2 FQGNSA. The CDR3 contains 14 residues. Trimming took 5 bases from V and 0 from J, leaving 10 bases between them.

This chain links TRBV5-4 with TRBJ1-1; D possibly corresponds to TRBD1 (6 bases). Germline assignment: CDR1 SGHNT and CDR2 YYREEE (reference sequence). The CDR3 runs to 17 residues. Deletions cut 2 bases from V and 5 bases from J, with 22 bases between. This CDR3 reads CASSFMSGARGMTEAFF. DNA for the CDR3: TGTGCCAGCAGCTTTATGTCGGGGGCGCGCGGTATGACTGAAGCTTTCTTT.

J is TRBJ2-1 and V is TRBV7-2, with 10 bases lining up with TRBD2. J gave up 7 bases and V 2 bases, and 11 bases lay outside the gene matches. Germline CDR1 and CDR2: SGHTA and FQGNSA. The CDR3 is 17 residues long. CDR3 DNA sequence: TGTGCCAGCAGCTTAAGGCTACGGGGGACTAGCGATAATGAGCAGTTCTTC. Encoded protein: CASSLRLRGTSDNEQFF.

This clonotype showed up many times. Written as DNA, the CDR3 is TGTGCCAGCAGTATCCTCCCGGGACAGGGGGCAGGCTACACCTTC. Amino acids: CASSILPGQGAGYTF. The chain uses TRBV28 and TRBJ1-2; 12 nucleotides match TRBD1. The CDR3 runs to 15 residues. Germline trimming cut 5 bases from V and 8 bases from J; bases unmatched to any gene: 9. The germline gives CDR1 MDHEN, CDR2 SYDVKM.

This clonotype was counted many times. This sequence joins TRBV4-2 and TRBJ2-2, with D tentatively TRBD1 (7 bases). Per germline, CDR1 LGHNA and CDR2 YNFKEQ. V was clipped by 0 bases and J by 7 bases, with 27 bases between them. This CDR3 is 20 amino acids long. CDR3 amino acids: CASSQELLRQGGRVHGELFF. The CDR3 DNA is TGTGCCAGCAGCCAAGAATTGTTGAGACAGGGAGGACGGGTGCACGGGGAGCTGTTTTTT.

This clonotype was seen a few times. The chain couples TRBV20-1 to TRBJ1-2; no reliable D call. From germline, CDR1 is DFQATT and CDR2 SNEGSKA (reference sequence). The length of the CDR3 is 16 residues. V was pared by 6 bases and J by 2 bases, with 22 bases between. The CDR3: CSAVPTPLTGNYGYTF. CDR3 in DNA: TGCAGTGCGGTACCGACTCCGCTTACCGGGAACTATGGCTACACCTTC.

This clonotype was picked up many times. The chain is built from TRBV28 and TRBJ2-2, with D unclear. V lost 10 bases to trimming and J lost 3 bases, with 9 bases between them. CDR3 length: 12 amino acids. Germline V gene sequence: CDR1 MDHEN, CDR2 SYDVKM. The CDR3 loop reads CAIRPDTGELFF. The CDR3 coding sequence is TGTGCCATCCGCCCGGACACCGGGGAGCTGTTTTTT. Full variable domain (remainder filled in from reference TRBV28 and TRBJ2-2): DVKVTQSSRYLVKRTGEKVFLECVQDMDHENMFWYRQDPGLGLRLIYFSYDVKMKEKGDIPEGYSVSREKKERFSLILESASTNQTSMYLCAIRPDTGELFFGEGSRLTVL.

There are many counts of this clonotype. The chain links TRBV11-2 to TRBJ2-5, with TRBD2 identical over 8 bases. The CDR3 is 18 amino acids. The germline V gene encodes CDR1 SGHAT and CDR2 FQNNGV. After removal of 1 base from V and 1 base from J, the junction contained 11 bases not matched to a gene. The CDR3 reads CASSLGPPTSVLQETQYF. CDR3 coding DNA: TGTGCCAGCAGCTTAGGACCCCCGACTAGCGTTCTCCAAGAGACCCAGTACTTC. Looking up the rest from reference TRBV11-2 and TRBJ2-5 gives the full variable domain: EAGVAQSPRYKIIEKRQSVAFWCNPISGHATLYWYQQILGQGPKLLIQFQNNGVVDDSQLPKDRFSAERLKGVDSTLKIQPAKLEDSAVYLCASSLGPPTSVLQETQYFGPGTRLLVL.

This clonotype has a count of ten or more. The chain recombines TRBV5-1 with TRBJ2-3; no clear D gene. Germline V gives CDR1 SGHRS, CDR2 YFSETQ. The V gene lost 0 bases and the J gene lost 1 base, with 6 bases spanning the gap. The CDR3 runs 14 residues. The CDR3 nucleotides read TGCGCCAGCAGCTTGGGACATCGCACAGATACGCAGTATTTT. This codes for CASSLGHRTDTQYF.

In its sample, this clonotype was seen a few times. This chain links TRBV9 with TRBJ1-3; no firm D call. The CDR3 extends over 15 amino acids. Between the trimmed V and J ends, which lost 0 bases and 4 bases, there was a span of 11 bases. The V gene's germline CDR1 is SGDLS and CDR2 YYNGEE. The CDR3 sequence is CASSVAEGFGNTIYF. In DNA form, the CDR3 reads TGTGCCAGCAGCGTAGCGGAGGGATTCGGAAACACCATATATTTT.

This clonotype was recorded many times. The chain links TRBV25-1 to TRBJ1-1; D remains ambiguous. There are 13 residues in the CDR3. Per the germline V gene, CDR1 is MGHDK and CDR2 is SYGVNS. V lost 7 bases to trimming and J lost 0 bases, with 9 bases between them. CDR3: CASNSDMNTEAFF. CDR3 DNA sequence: TGTGCCAGCAACTCAGATATGAACACTGAAGCTTTCTTT.

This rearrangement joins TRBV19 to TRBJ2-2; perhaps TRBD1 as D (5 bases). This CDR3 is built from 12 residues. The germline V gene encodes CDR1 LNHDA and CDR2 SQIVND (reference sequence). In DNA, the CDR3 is TGTGCAGCTAGGGGGAACACCGGGGAGCTGTTTTTT. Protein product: CAARGNTGELFF.

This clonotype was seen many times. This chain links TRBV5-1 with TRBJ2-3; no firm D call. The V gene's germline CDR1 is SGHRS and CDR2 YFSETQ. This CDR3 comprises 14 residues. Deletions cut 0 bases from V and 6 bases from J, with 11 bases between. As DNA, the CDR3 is TGCGCCAGCAGCTTGGAAGGGAACGGTGATACGCAGTATTTT. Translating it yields CASSLEGNGDTQYF.

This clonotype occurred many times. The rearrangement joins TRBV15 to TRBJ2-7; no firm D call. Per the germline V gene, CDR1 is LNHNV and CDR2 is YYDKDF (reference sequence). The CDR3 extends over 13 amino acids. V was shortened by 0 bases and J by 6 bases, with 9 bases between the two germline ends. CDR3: CATSRDHWGEQYF. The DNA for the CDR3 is TGTGCCACCAGCAGAGATCACTGGGGCGAGCAGTACTTC.

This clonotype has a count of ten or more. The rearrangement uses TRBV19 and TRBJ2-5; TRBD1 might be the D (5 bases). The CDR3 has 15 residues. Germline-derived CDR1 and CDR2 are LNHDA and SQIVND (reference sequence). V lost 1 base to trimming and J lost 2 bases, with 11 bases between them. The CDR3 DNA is TGTGCCAGTAGTATAGGGAGTAGGGGACAAGAGACCCAGTACTTC. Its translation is CASSIGSRGQETQYF.

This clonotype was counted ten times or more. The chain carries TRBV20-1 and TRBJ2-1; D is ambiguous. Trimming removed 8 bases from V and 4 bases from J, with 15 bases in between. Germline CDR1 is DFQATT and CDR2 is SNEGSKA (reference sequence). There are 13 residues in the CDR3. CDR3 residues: CSPILPNYNEQFF. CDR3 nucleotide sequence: TGCAGTCCCATCCTCCCGAATTACAATGAGCAGTTCTTC.

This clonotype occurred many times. Here the CDR3 DNA reads TGCGCCAGCAGCTTGGACGGGGGTAATAATTCACCCCTCCACTTT. Translated: CASSLDGGNNSPLHF. The chain carries TRBV5-1 and TRBJ1-6, with a tentative D call TRBD1 (5 bases). Germline CDR1 and CDR2: SGHRS and YFSETQ. The CDR3 totals 15 residues. V lost 0 bases, J lost 5 bases, and 9 bases lay in between.

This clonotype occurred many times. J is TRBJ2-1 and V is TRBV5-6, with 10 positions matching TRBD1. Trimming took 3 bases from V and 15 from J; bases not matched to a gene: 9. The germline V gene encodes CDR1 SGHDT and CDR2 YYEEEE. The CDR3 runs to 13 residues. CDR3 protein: CASSSTGGAGLFF. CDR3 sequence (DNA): TGTGCCAGCAGCTCGACAGGGGGCGCAGGGCTGTTCTTC.

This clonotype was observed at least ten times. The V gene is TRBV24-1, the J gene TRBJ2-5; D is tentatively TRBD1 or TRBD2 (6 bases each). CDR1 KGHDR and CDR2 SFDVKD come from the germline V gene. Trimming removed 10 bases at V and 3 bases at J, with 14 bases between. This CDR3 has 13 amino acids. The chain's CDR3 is CATGVGGKETQYF. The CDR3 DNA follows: TGTGCCACTGGAGTGGGGGGCAAAGAGACCCAGTACTTC.